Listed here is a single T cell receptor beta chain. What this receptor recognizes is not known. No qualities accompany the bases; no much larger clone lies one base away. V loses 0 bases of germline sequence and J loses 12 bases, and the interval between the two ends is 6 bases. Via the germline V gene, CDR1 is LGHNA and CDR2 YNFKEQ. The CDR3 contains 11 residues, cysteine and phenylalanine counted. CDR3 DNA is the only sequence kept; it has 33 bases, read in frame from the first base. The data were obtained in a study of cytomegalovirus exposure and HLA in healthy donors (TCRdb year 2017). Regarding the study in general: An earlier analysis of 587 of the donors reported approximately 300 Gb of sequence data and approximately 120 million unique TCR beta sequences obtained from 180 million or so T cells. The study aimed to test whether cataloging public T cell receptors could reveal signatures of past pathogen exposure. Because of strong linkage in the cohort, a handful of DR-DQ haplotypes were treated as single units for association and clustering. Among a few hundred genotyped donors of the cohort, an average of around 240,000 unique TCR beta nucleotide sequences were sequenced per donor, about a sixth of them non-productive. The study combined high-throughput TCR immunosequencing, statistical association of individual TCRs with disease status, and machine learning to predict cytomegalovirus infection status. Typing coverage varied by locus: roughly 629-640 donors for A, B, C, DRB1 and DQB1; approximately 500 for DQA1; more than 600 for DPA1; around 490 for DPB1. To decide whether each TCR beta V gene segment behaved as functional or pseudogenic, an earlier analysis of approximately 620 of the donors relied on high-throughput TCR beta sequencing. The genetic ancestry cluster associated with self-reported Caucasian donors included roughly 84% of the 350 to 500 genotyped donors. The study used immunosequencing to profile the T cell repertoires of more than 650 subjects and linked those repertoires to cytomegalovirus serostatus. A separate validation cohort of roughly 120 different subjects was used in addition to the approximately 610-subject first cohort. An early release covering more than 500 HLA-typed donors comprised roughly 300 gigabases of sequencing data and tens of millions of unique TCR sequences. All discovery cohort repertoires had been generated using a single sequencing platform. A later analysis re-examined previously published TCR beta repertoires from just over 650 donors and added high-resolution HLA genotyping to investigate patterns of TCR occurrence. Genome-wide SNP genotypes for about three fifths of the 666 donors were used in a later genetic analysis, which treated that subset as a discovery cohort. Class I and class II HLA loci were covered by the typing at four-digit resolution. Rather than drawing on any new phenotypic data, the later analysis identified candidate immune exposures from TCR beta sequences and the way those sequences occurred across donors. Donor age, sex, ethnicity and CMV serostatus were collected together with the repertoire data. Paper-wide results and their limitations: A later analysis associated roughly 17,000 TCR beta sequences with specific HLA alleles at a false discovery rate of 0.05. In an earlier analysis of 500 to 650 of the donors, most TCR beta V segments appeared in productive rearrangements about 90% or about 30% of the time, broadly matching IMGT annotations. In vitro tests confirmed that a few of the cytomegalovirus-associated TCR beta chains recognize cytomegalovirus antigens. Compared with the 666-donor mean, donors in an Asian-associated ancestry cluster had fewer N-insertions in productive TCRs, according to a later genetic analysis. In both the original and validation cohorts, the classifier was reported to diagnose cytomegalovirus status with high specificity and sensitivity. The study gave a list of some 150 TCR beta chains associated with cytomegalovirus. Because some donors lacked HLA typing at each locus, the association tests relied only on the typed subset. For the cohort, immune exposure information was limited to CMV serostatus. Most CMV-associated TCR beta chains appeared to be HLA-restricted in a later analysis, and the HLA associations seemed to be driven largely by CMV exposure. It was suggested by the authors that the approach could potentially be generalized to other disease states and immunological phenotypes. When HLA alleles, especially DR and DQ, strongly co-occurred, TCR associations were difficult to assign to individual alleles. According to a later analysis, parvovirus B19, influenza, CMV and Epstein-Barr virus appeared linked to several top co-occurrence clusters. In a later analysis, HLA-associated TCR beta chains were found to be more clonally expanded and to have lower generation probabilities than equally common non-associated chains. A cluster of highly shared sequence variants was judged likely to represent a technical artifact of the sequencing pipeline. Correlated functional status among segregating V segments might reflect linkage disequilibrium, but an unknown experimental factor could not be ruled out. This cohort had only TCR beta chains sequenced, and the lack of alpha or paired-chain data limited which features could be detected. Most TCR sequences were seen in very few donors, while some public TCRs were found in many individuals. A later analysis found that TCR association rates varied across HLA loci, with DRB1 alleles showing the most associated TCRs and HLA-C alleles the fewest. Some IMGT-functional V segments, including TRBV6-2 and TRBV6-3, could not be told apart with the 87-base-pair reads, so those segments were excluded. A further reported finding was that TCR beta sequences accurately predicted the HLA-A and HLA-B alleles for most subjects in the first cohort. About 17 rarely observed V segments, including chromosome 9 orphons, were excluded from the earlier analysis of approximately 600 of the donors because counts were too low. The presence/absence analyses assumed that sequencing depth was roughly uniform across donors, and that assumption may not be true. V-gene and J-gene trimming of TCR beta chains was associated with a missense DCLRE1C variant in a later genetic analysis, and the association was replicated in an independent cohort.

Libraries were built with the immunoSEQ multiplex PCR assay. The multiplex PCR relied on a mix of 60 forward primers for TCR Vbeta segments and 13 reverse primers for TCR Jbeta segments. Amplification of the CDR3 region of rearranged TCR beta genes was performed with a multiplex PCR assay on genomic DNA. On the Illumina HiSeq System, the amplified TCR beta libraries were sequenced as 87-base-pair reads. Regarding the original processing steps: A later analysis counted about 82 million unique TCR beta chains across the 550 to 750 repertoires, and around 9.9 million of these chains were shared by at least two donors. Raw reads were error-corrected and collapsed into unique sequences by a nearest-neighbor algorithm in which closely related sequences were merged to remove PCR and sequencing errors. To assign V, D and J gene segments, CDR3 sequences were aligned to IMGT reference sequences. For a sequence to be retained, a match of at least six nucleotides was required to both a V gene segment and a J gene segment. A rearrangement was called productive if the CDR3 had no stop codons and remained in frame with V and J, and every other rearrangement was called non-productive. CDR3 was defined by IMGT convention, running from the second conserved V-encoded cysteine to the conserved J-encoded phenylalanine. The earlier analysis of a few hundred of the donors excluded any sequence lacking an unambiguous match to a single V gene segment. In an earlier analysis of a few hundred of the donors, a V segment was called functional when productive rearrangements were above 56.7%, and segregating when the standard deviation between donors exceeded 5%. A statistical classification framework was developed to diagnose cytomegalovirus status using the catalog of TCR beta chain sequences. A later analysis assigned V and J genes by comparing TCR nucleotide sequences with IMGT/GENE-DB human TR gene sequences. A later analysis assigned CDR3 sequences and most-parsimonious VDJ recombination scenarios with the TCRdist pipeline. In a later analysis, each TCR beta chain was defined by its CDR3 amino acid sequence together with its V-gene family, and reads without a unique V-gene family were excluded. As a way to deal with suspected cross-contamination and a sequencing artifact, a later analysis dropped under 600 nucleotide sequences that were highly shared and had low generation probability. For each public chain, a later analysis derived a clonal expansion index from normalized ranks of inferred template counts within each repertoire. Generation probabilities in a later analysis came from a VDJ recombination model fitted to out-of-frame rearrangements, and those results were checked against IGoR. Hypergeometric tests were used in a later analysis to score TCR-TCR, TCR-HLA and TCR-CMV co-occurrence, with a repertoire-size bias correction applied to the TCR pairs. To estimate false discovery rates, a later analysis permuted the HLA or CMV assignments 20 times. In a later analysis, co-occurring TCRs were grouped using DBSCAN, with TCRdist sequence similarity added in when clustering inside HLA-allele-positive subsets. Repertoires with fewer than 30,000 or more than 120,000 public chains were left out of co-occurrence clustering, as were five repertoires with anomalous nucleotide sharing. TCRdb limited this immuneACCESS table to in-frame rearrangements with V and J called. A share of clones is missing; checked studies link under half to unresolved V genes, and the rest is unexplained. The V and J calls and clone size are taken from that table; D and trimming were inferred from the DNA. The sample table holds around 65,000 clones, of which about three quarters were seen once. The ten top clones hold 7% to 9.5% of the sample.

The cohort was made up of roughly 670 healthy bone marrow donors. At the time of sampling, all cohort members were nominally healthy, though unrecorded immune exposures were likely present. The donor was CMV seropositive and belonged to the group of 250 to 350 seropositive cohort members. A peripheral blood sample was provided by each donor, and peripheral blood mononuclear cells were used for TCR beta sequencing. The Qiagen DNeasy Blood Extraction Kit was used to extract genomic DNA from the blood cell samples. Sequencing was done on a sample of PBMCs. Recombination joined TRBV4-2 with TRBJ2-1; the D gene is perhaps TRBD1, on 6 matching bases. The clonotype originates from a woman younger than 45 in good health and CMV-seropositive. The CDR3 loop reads CASSQEGGQFF. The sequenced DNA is TGTGCCAGCAGCCAAGAAGGGGGGCAGTTCTTC.